What follows are 11 T cell receptor beta chains derived from one specimen sequenced in a study of shared clonotypes between healthy human individuals. Generated by immunoSEQ multiplex PCR, the TCRdb table keeps only in-frame clones and is missing some. The sample yields approximately 2.5 million clones, over 85% seen once. Source material: naive CD4+ T cells from PBMCs. Subset specified: CD45RA+ positively selected. Receptors were obtained from a man aged 18 to 30 in good health. Some clones in this sample may be carry-over from other donors' samples.

The chain is built from TRBV7-2 and TRBJ1-2, with a tentative D call TRBD1 (6 bases). The CDR3 spans 15 residues. Germline V gene lookup returns CDR1 SGHTA and CDR2 FQGNSA. Trimming cost V 3 bases and J 4 bases, with 15 bases left between them. CDR3 amino acids: CASSLGGGHFYGYTF. CDR3 DNA sequence: TGTGCCAGCAGCTTGGGCGGGGGGCACTTCTATGGCTACACCTTC.

The chain has TRBV27 and TRBJ1-2, with a possible D match to TRBD1 (5 bases). Germline V gene lookup returns CDR1 MNHEY and CDR2 SMNVEV (reference sequence). V was cut by 1 base and J by 7 bases, with 19 bases left in between. The CDR3 runs 16 residues. The CDR3 DNA is TGTGCCAGCAGTTTATTGGGCCTTGGCAGGGCTGGTGGCTACACCTTC. It is translated as CASSLLGLGRAGGYTF.

The gene calls are TRBV18 and TRBJ1-2; D is undetermined. V was clipped by 6 bases and J by 7 bases, with 24 bases between them. Germline V gives CDR1 KGHSH, CDR2 LQKENI. There are 16 residues in the CDR3. Here the CDR3 reads CASSQFVAEPSGGYTF. CDR3 bases: TGTGCCAGCTCCCAATTCGTGGCAGAACCGTCGGGTGGCTACACCTTC.

The chain is built from TRBV18 and TRBJ1-4; D uncertain. Trimming took 1 base from V and 5 from J, leaving 14 bases between them. The germline V gene encodes CDR1 KGHSH and CDR2 LQKENI. The CDR3 sequence is 16 residues long. DNA for the CDR3: TGTGCCAGCTCACCACTGGAGGGTCGGAGCAATGAAAAACTGTTTTTT. This encodes CASSPLEGRSNEKLFF.

In its sample, this clone was seen once. The rearrangement links TRBV7-9 to TRBJ2-3; D not certain. Germline-derived CDR1 and CDR2 are SEHNR and FQNEAQ (reference sequence). The CDR3 length is 13 residues. Deletions cut 0 bases from V and 2 bases from J, with 3 bases between. This CDR3 is CASSLAVTDTQYF. For the CDR3, the DNA is TGTGCCAGCAGCTTAGCGGTCACAGATACGCAGTATTTT.

V gene TRBV28 combines with J gene TRBJ2-3; 7 bases align to TRBD1. Germline CDR1 MDHEN, CDR2 SYDVKM. The junction had 2 bases not matched to a gene; V was cut back by 1 base and J by 1 base. The CDR3 consists of 15 residues. This CDR3 is CASSLLTGGTDTQYF. For the CDR3, the DNA is TGTGCCAGCAGTTTATTAACAGGGGGCACAGATACGCAGTATTTT. Drawing the rest from reference TRBV28 and TRBJ2-3, the complete variable domain is DVKVTQSSRYLVKRTGEKVFLECVQDMDHENMFWYRQDPGLGLRLIYFSYDVKMKEKGDIPEGYSVSREKKERFSLILESASTNQTSMYLCASSLLTGGTDTQYFGPGTRLTVL.

This chain joins TRBV7-2 and TRBJ2-1, with TRBD1 matching over 8 bases. The CDR3 spans 15 residues. Trimming at V came to 2 bases and at J to 6 bases, leaving 6 bases not matched to a gene. Per the germline V gene, CDR1 is SGHTA and CDR2 is FQGNSA. The CDR3 is CASSLLGQATNEQFF. The CDR3 DNA is TGTGCCAGCAGCTTATTGGGACAGGCTACCAATGAGCAGTTCTTC.

Written as DNA, the CDR3 is TGTGCCAGTAGTACCGGAAGGCGGCCTTATGGCTACACCTTC. Translated, it gives CASSTGRRPYGYTF. This sequence joins TRBV19 and TRBJ1-2; D gene uncertain. The germline V and J ends were trimmed by 4 bases and 5 bases, with 14 bases remaining between them. The germline gives CDR1 LNHDA, CDR2 SQIVND (reference sequence). This CDR3 region has 14 residues.

The chain carries TRBV28 and TRBJ2-7; TRBD1 aligns across 9 bases. V trimming: 6 bases; J trimming: 3 bases; junction bases outside the gene matches: 9. This CDR3 spans 15 amino acids. The germline V gene encodes CDR1 MDHEN and CDR2 SYDVKM. In DNA, the CDR3 is TGTGCCAGCAGCGCTCCGGGACAGGGTCGCTACGAGCAGTACTTC. Translating it yields CASSAPGQGRYEQYF.

V usage is TRBV28 and J usage is TRBJ1-5, with D possibly matching TRBD1 (6 bases). CDR1 and CDR2 from the germline V gene are MDHEN and SYDVKM. CDR3 length: 16 residues. With 2 bases removed from V and 3 bases from J, the gap between germline ends came to 14 bases. The CDR3 reads CASSLGGKGVNQPQHF. CDR3 nucleotide sequence: TGTGCCAGCAGTTTAGGGGGGAAGGGGGTCAATCAGCCCCAGCATTTT.

This clone was counted once. The gene calls are TRBV7-9 and TRBJ1-4, with 9 bases identical to TRBD1. V gave up 5 bases and J gave up 8 bases; unmatched junction bases: 6. From germline, CDR1 is SEHNR and CDR2 FQNEAQ (reference sequence). The CDR3 totals 14 residues. For the CDR3, the DNA is TGTGCCAGCAGCACGAGACAGGGGGGAGAAAAACTGTTTTTT. Its protein is CASSTRQGGEKLFF.